The next 14 T cell receptor beta chains were all read from a single sample in a study of blood T cell repertoires in COVID-19. Measured with immunoSEQ multiplex PCR; TCRdb has only the in-frame clones, and not every one. The table has 300,000 or so clones, around 87% seen once. Material: peripheral blood. These receptors all stem from a woman between 50 and 59 years old who had recovered from COVID-19.

The chain recombines TRBV10-3 with TRBJ1-3; 7 nucleotides align to TRBD1. The V gene's germline CDR1 is ENHRY and CDR2 SYGVKD. There are 15 residues in the CDR3. With 3 bases clipped from V and 3 bases from J, the junction kept 5 bases outside the gene matches. The DNA for the CDR3 is TGTGCCATCAGTGATCCACAGGGGCGTGGAAACACCATATATTTT. It yields the protein CAISDPQGRGNTIYF.

As for this clone: Sequence at one end of the junction differs from germline and may be a read error. This chain joins TRBV5-4 and TRBJ1-4; 8 nucleotides line up with TRBD1. This CDR3 contains 12 residues. The V gene's germline CDR1 is SGHNT and CDR2 YYREEE (reference sequence). The CDR3 region is CASSLDGTGPVF. In DNA form, the CDR3 reads TGTGCCAGCAGCTTGGATGGGACAGGACCCGTTTTT.

The chain has TRBV19 and TRBJ1-5; D may be TRBD1 (6 bases). Germline V gene sequence: CDR1 LNHDA, CDR2 SQIVND (reference sequence). The CDR3 runs to 13 residues. The germline V and J ends were trimmed by 9 bases and 4 bases, with 13 bases remaining between them. The DNA of the CDR3 is TGTGCCAGCGCGGGGGGGCGAAATCAGCCCCAGCATTTT. This gives the protein CASAGGRNQPQHF.

CDR3 protein: CAGQVPGQGVDGYTF. CDR3 sequence (DNA): TGTGCCGGTCAGGTTCCGGGACAGGGGGTCGATGGCTACACCTTC. V gene TRBV10-3 combines with J gene TRBJ1-2; 11 bases match TRBD1. CDR1 and CDR2 (germline): ENHRY, SYGVKD. CDR3 size: 15 residues. V gave up 11 bases and J gave up 6 bases; unmatched junction bases: 14.

This rearrangement joins TRBV10-3 to TRBJ1-6, with 8 bases matching TRBD1. The germline V gene encodes CDR1 ENHRY and CDR2 SYGVKD. Losses at the gene ends were 2 bases for V and 8 bases for J; bases not matched to a gene: 8. The CDR3 has 16 residues. CDR3 sequence reads: CAISETQQGGHSPLHF. The CDR3 nucleotides are TGTGCCATCAGTGAGACCCAACAGGGGGGGCATTCACCCCTCCACTTT.

Here the CDR3 DNA reads TGTGCCAGCAGCTTCAGCGGGAGGGACACAGATACGCAGTATTTT. It codes for CASSFSGRDTDTQYF. The gene calls are TRBV7-9 and TRBJ2-3; 10 positions agree with TRBD2. V shed 3 bases and J 2 bases; nucleotides not matched to a gene: 2. The CDR3 spans 15 residues. Germline CDR1 SEHNR, CDR2 FQNEAQ (reference sequence).

The chain uses TRBV5-1 and TRBJ2-7; tentative D call: TRBD2 (6 bases). CDR3 length equals 16 residues. CDR1 is SGHRS, CDR2 YFSETQ, per germline. V lost 4 bases to trimming and J lost 5 bases, with 22 bases between them. The CDR3 coding sequence is TGCGCCAGCAGCCCGGCGGGGATAGCCGGTGGCGACGAGCAGTACTTC. This codes for CASSPAGIAGGDEQYF.

V usage is TRBV4-2 and J usage is TRBJ2-7; 10 nucleotides line up with TRBD2. This CDR3 has 16 residues. Germline assignment: CDR1 LGHNA and CDR2 YNFKEQ. The junction had 6 bases not matched to a gene; V was cut back by 2 bases and J by 2 bases. CDR3 region: CASSQPGLAATYEQYF. CDR3 DNA: TGTGCCAGCAGCCAACCCGGACTAGCGGCGACCTACGAGCAGTACTTC.

The chain has TRBV9 and TRBJ2-7, with 9 nucleotides matching TRBD1. Germline V gene data show CDR1 as SGDLS and CDR2 as YYNGEE. Germline trimming cut 0 bases from V and 2 bases from J; bases unmatched to any gene: 6. The CDR3 is made up of 16 amino acids. The CDR3 is CASSVGGTGRTYEQYF. CDR3 coding DNA: TGTGCCAGCAGCGTAGGGGGGACAGGGAGAACCTACGAGCAGTACTTC.

The DNA for the CDR3 is TGTGCCAGCAGTGAAGCGCTAGGGGGGGGGCACTCTGGCGGCTACACCTTC. Protein product: CASSEALGGGHSGGYTF. V is TRBV6-1 and J is TRBJ1-2; D is possibly TRBD1 (6 bases). The CDR3 has 17 amino acids. The germline V gene encodes CDR1 MNHNS and CDR2 SASEGT. V lost 0 bases to trimming and J lost 8 bases, with 22 bases between them.

V gene TRBV5-1 combines with J gene TRBJ2-7; the match to TRBD1 covers 9 bases. V was pared by 7 bases and J by 6 bases, with 14 bases of the junction left unmatched. CDR1 is SGHRS, CDR2 YFSETQ, per germline. The length of the CDR3 is 15 residues. CDR3 protein: CASLPPGQGILEQYF. The CDR3 DNA reads as TGCGCCAGCCTTCCTCCGGGACAGGGAATTCTCGAGCAGTACTTC.

This clone was picked up a small number of times. J is TRBJ2-7 and V is TRBV7-9; 9 nucleotides line up with TRBD1. The CDR3 loop spans 14 amino acids. With V trimmed by 3 bases and J by 4 bases, 4 bases remained unmatched. CDR1 is SEHNR and CDR2 is FQNEAQ in the germline V gene (reference sequence). CDR3 residues: CASSFRTGVYEQYF. The CDR3 nucleotides are TGTGCCAGCAGCTTCCGGACAGGGGTGTACGAGCAGTACTTC.

This clone was picked up a small number of times. The gene calls are TRBV7-8 and TRBJ1-1, with TRBD1 as a possible D gene (6 bases). Germline CDR1 is SGHVS and CDR2 is FQNEAQ. The V and J ends lost 6 bases and 2 bases respectively, with 13 bases between them. The CDR3 totals 14 residues. CDR3 in amino acids: CASRSGTSNTEAFF. In nucleotides, the CDR3 is TGTGCCAGCAGAAGCGGGACAAGTAACACTGAAGCTTTCTTT.

This clone has just one count. The chain combines TRBV6-5 with TRBJ1-4; D unresolved. Trimming removed 0 bases at V and 4 bases at J, with 9 bases between. The CDR3 totals 15 residues. The germline gives CDR1 MNHEY, CDR2 SVGAGI. The CDR3 spells CASSYSTRFNEKLFF. The CDR3 nucleotides read TGTGCCAGCAGTTACTCGACACGGTTTAATGAAAAACTGTTTTTT.